The 15 T cell receptor beta chains listed next were all sequenced from one sample in a study of blood T cell repertoires in COVID-19. Using immunoSEQ multiplex PCR, the repertoire was profiled, and TCRdb retains in-frame clones only, with some absent. The sample yields some 160,000 clones, around 75% seen once. Material: peripheral blood. Receptors were obtained from a woman aged 80 or older with acute or convalescent COVID-19.

The V call is TRBV18, the J call TRBJ1-4, with D unresolved. Trimming left V 1 base short and J 8 bases short, with 8 bases between. The germline V gene has CDR1 KGHSH and CDR2 LQKENI. This CDR3 region has 13 residues. This chain's CDR3 is CASSPLGQEKLFF. CDR3 DNA: TGTGCCAGCTCACCACTTGGTCAGGAAAAACTGTTTTTT.

This chain connects TRBV7-8 to TRBJ1-2, with TRBD1 matching 7 bases. The junction had 9 bases not matched to a gene; V was cut back by 2 bases and J by 3 bases. Germline V gives CDR1 SGHVS, CDR2 FQNEAQ. The CDR3 is made up of 16 amino acids. As DNA, the CDR3 is TGTGCCAGCAGCTTAAGGACAGGAGGGGGACACTATGGCTACACCTTC. Its protein product is CASSLRTGGGHYGYTF.

The chain joins TRBV5-4 to TRBJ2-7; D is unresolved. Germline V gives CDR1 SGHNT, CDR2 YYREEE (reference sequence). The CDR3 length is 14 residues. V was trimmed by 0 bases and J by 1 base, leaving 8 bases between them. The CDR3 here is CASSLALRSYEQYF. The CDR3 nucleotides are TGTGCCAGCAGCTTGGCTCTACGTTCCTACGAGCAGTACTTC.

The chain is built from TRBV11-2 and TRBJ1-3, with D unclear. This CDR3 has 16 amino acids. V shed 0 bases and J shed 0 bases, with 9 bases lying between them. Per germline, CDR1 SGHAT and CDR2 FQNNGV. CDR3 in amino acids: CASSLDHSASGNTIYF. The CDR3 region has the DNA TGTGCCAGCAGCTTAGATCACTCCGCCTCTGGAAACACCATATATTTT.

The chain links TRBV6-5 to TRBJ1-4; D is undetermined. Germline CDR1 MNHEY, CDR2 SVGAGI. This CDR3 contains 13 residues. The ends were cut back, 3 bases at V and 4 bases at J, with 6 bases in the middle. The CDR3 nucleotides are TGTGCCAGCAGTTATGTGTATAATGAAAAACTGTTTTTT. Encoded protein: CASSYVYNEKLFF.

V is TRBV28 and J is TRBJ2-5, with D perhaps matching TRBD1 (6 bases). The germline V gene encodes CDR1 MDHEN and CDR2 SYDVKM. Deletions cut 2 bases from V and 5 bases from J, with 18 bases between. The CDR3 is 16 amino acids. The CDR3 spells CASSLPLTGQGETQYF. Here the CDR3 DNA reads TGTGCCAGCAGTTTACCCCTCACAGGGCAGGGGGAGACCCAGTACTTC. The full variable domain, with the rest looked up from reference TRBV28 and TRBJ2-5, is DVKVTQSSRYLVKRTGEKVFLECVQDMDHENMFWYRQDPGLGLRLIYFSYDVKMKEKGDIPEGYSVSREKKERFSLILESASTNQTSMYLCASSLPLTGQGETQYFGPGTRLLVL.

The rearrangement uses TRBV18 and TRBJ1-4; 7 bases match TRBD1. The germline V gene encodes CDR1 KGHSH and CDR2 LQKENI. V gave up 1 base and J gave up 8 bases; unmatched junction bases: 4. The CDR3 contains 14 residues. In nucleotides, the CDR3 is TGTGCCAGCTCACCACAGGGGGCGGGAGAAAAACTGTTTTTT. Protein product: CASSPQGAGEKLFF.

This chain uses TRBV6-1 with TRBJ2-5; 11 bases match TRBD2. The junction had 4 bases not matched to a gene; V was cut back by 0 bases and J by 7 bases. The CDR3 has 15 amino acids. Germline V lookup: CDR1 MNHNS, CDR2 SASEGT. The CDR3 DNA sequence: TGTGCCAGCAGTGAAGCTAGCGGGGGGGCCGGGACCCAGTACTTC. It yields the protein CASSEASGGAGTQYF.

The chain employs TRBV28 and TRBJ1-3; D uncertain. Germline CDR1 is MDHEN and CDR2 is SYDVKM. There are 14 residues in the CDR3. The germline V and J ends were trimmed by 10 bases and 1 base, with 14 bases remaining between them. CDR3 sequence: CATRRPASGNTIYF. The CDR3 nucleotides are TGTGCCACCCGCAGGCCGGCTTCTGGAAACACCATATATTTT.

V usage is TRBV5-1 and J usage is TRBJ1-6, with 7 bases fitting TRBD1. The trim removed 4 bases at V and 7 bases at J, leaving 5 bases unmatched. The CDR3 consists of 14 residues. The germline CDR1 and CDR2 sequences are SGHRS and YFSETQ. The CDR3 bases are TGCGCCAGCAGCACCGGACAGGCAAATTCACCCCTCCACTTT. Translated, it gives CASSTGQANSPLHF.

The rearrangement joins TRBV7-9 to TRBJ2-5; possibly TRBD1 for D (6 bases). Between the trimmed V and J ends, which lost 5 bases and 2 bases, there was a span of 9 bases. This CDR3 is 13 amino acids long. Germline V gene data show CDR1 as SEHNR and CDR2 as FQNEAQ (reference sequence). CDR3 in amino acids: CASSDRSQETQYF. The CDR3, as DNA: TGTGCCAGCAGCGACAGGTCTCAAGAGACCCAGTACTTC.

The gene calls are TRBV4-2 and TRBJ2-7, with D unresolved. The CDR3 length is 13 residues. The ends were cut back, 0 bases at V and 5 bases at J, with 8 bases in the middle. The germline gives CDR1 LGHNA, CDR2 YNFKEQ. CDR3: CASSQDKSDEQYF. The CDR3 region has the DNA TGTGCCAGCAGCCAAGATAAAAGCGACGAGCAGTACTTC.

The rearrangement joins TRBV3-1 (or the pseudogene TRBV3-2) to TRBJ2-5; 14 bases align to TRBD2. This CDR3 is 18 amino acids long. V dropped 1 base and J dropped 5; count of bases not matched to a gene: 9. Germline loops: CDR1 LGHDT, CDR2 YNNKEL (reference sequence). CDR3 sequence: CASSQGQPGLAGVETQYF. Written as DNA, the CDR3 is TGTGCCAGCAGCCAAGGACAACCGGGACTAGCGGGAGTTGAGACCCAGTACTTC.

The gene calls are TRBV29-1 and TRBJ2-5, with D hard to call. Germline values: CDR1 SQVTM, CDR2 ANQGSEA. The CDR3 loop spans 14 amino acids. Deletions cut 7 bases from V and 5 bases from J, with 20 bases between. The CDR3, as DNA: TGCAGCGCCGTGAGCCAACCCGCGTTGGAGACCCAGTACTTC. Its protein is CSAVSQPALETQYF.

This chain joins TRBV13 and TRBJ2-7, with 7 bases identical to TRBD1. The CDR3 totals 14 residues. V shed 2 bases and J 3 bases; nucleotides not matched to a gene: 4. Germline loops: CDR1 PRHDT, CDR2 FYEKMQ (reference sequence). The CDR3 here is CASSLPGQYYEQYF. The CDR3 nucleotides read TGTGCCAGCAGCTTACCGGGACAGTACTACGAGCAGTACTTC.